The 3 T cell receptor beta chains reported below all come from one sample, sequenced in a study of CD8+CD57+ T cells in acquired aplastic anemia. Genomic DNA templated the TCR beta VDJ and CDR3 profiling. TCRdb re-called the reads through MiXCR, storing one row per CDR3 protein. Found here are some 170,000 distinct CDR3 sequences, around 60% of them singletons; the top ten hold about two fifths. Sequencing was done on patients that had shown CD8+CD57+ cell expansion by flow cytometry. Sequenced sample: sorted CD4+, CD8+, or CD8+CD57+ T cells (not recorded which) from PBMCs. The receptors derive from a human donor with aplastic anemia.

The gene calls are TRBV15 and TRBJ1-5, with D perhaps TRBD1 (6 bases). V was pared by 1 base and J by 0 bases, with 7 bases between. Germline V gives CDR1 LNHNV, CDR2 YYDKDF (reference sequence). The CDR3 runs to 15 residues. In nucleotides, the CDR3 is TGTGCCACCAGCAGAGGGGACAATAGCAATCAGCCCCAGCATTTT. Protein product: CATSRGDNSNQPQHF.

The genes are TRBV12-3 or TRBV12-4 and TRBJ2-3; the D is unclear. The CDR3 extends over 16 amino acids. V was cut by 0 bases and J by 0 bases, with 10 bases left in between. The CDR3 sequence is CASSLADTPSTDTQYF. As DNA, the CDR3 is TGTGCCAGCAGTTTAGCCGACACTCCTAGCACAGATACGCAGTATTTT.

This sequence joins TRBV24-1 and TRBJ2-5; maybe TRBD1 (5 bases). CDR3 length: 12 amino acids. Germline V gives CDR1 KGHDR, CDR2 SFDVKD. V dropped 10 bases and J dropped 1 base, with 9 bases sitting between them. CDR3 residues: CATVGAQETQYF. The DNA of the CDR3 is TGTGCCACGGTAGGGGCCCAAGAGACCCAGTACTTC.